The next 17 T cell receptor beta chains were all read from a single sample in a study of shared clonotypes between healthy human individuals. Clones were read by immunoSEQ multiplex PCR, and TCRdb kept only the in-frame ones, dropping some. In the table there are around 1,100,000 clones, roughly 77% of which are singletons. Specimen: memory CD4+ T cells from PBMCs. Subset denoted: CD45RA-negative fraction. These receptors were taken from a man aged 18 to 29 in good health. Some clones in this sample may be carry-over from other donors' samples.

V and J are TRBV7-2 and TRBJ1-3; no firm D call. Germline V gives CDR1 SGHTA, CDR2 FQGNSA. The CDR3 spans 15 residues. V dropped 6 bases and J dropped 0 bases, with 12 bases sitting between them. CDR3 in amino acids: CASRGKGFSGNTIYF. The CDR3 nucleotides read TGTGCCAGCAGAGGAAAAGGTTTCTCTGGAAACACCATATATTTT.

The V call is TRBV6-5, the J call TRBJ1-1; TRBD1 is a possible D gene (5 bases). V was pared by 6 bases and J by 4 bases, with 12 bases between. Germline CDR1 MNHEY, CDR2 SVGAGI. The CDR3 runs to 13 residues. CDR3 in DNA: TGTGCCAGCAGAAACGGGGGTGCCACTGAAGCTTTCTTT. This encodes CASRNGGATEAFF.

The chain is built from TRBV5-4 and TRBJ2-7; D is ambiguous. CDR3 size: 13 residues. The V gene's germline CDR1 is SGHNT and CDR2 YYREEE (reference sequence). Trimming took 2 bases from V and 3 from J, leaving 9 bases between them. DNA for the CDR3: TGTGCCAGCAGCTTAGGGAACAACTACGAGCAGTACTTC. Its protein is CASSLGNNYEQYF.

The genes are TRBV25-1 and TRBJ2-5; 9 bases are shared with TRBD1. Near its end, the DNA agrees better with TRBJ2-7, so the J call may be wrong. Per germline, CDR1 MGHDK and CDR2 SYGVNS. The CDR3 totals 15 residues. CDR3 region: CASSESGTGSDEQYF. CDR3 DNA: TGTGCCAGCAGTGAATCTGGGACAGGGAGCGACGAGCAGTACTTC.

As to this clone: A clone one base away is much larger, so this may be a read error. The same CDR3 is also encoded by other DNA sequences in this sample. The J gene is TRBJ2-5, the V gene TRBV2; D is undetermined. Germline V gives CDR1 SNHLY, CDR2 FYNNEI. This CDR3 is 12 amino acids long. The germline V and J ends were trimmed by 6 bases and 0 bases, with 5 bases remaining between them. The CDR3 loop is CASRGYQETQYF. The CDR3 coding sequence is TGTGCCAGCAGAGGGTACCAAGAGACCCAGTACTTC.

The gene calls are TRBV18 and TRBJ2-1; 9 bases match TRBD1. From germline, CDR1 is KGHSH and CDR2 LQKENI. This CDR3 comprises 15 residues. V lost 3 bases to trimming and J lost 5 bases; unmatched junction nucleotides: 5. The CDR3 loop is CASSPGTGPNNEQFF. CDR3 bases: TGTGCCAGCTCACCCGGGACAGGGCCTAACAATGAGCAGTTCTTC.

To note about this clone: It may be a read error: a sequence one base away is much more abundant. J is TRBJ1-1 and V is TRBV7-2; unclear D gene. CDR1 is SGHTA and CDR2 is FQGNSA in the germline V gene. The CDR3 extends over 11 amino acids. V lost 2 bases to trimming and J lost 5 bases, with 3 bases between them. This chain's CDR3 is CASSLQTEAFF. The DNA of the CDR3 is TGTGCCAGCAGCTTACAAACTGAAGCTTTCTTT. The complete variable domain, with remaining parts taken from reference TRBV7-2 and TRBJ1-1, reads GAGVSQSPSNKVTEKGKDVELRCDPISGHTALYWYRQSLGQGLEFLIYFQGNSAPDKSGLPSDRFSAERTGGSVSTLTIQRTQQEDSAVYLCASSLQTEAFFGQGTRLTVV.

The V gene is TRBV5-1, the J gene TRBJ2-5; perhaps D is TRBD1 or TRBD2 (6 bases each). This CDR3 comprises 16 residues. V was cut by 4 bases and J by 5 bases, with 21 bases left in between. Germline lookup yields CDR1 SGHRS and CDR2 YFSETQ. CDR3 DNA sequence: TGCGCCAGCAGCAATAACCCAGGGGAGGTAGGGGAGACCCAGTACTTC. The encoded protein is CASSNNPGEVGETQYF.

This clone was seen once. The sample carries other DNA sequences with the same CDR3. This chain uses TRBV18 with TRBJ1-1; TRBD1 matches 7 bases. The CDR3 covers 14 residues. Trimming took 3 bases from V and 8 from J; bases not matched to a gene: 9. CDR1 and CDR2 (germline): KGHSH, LQKENI. The DNA of the CDR3 is TGTGCCAGCTCACCGCGGGACAGAGCGGGCGAAGCTTTCTTT. It yields the protein CASSPRDRAGEAFF.

This clone has a single count. It may be a read error: a sequence one base away is much more abundant. The same CDR3 arises from other DNA sequences in this sample as well. For the CDR3, the DNA is TGTGCCAGCAGTGACGTGTTTTCCTACGAGCAGTACTTC. It codes for CASSDVFSYEQYF. The chain carries TRBV2 and TRBJ2-7; D gene unclear. The V gene lost 3 bases and the J gene lost 1 base, with 7 bases spanning the gap. Germline CDR1 is SNHLY and CDR2 is FYNNEI. This CDR3 region has 13 residues.

Of note for this clone: Other nucleotide sequences in the sample specify the same CDR3. The rearrangement joins TRBV5-4 to TRBJ1-5, with D uncertain. The CDR3 has 13 residues. Trimming removed 3 bases at V and 1 base at J, with 5 bases between. Germline assignment: CDR1 SGHNT and CDR2 YYREEE (reference sequence). As DNA, the CDR3 is TGTGCCAGCAGCTCCGACAGCAATCAGCCCCAGCATTTT. Translating gives CASSSDSNQPQHF.

The chain combines TRBV30 with TRBJ1-2, with 11 bases matching TRBD1. Per the germline V gene, CDR1 is GTSNPN and CDR2 is SVGIG (reference sequence). CDR3 length: 13 residues. The trim removed 5 bases at V and 3 bases at J, leaving 2 bases unmatched. CDR3 region: CAWGGQGDYGYTF. CDR3 nucleotides: TGTGCCTGGGGGGGACAGGGGGACTATGGCTACACCTTC.

The rearrangement uses TRBV27 and TRBJ1-1; the match to TRBD1 covers 7 bases. Germline assignment: CDR1 MNHEY and CDR2 SMNVEV (reference sequence). There are 14 residues in the CDR3. Trimming at V came to 6 bases and at J to 1 base, leaving 5 bases not matched to a gene. CDR3 loop: CASRARGWNTEAFF. DNA for the CDR3: TGTGCCAGCAGGGCCAGGGGGTGGAACACTGAAGCTTTCTTT.

J is TRBJ1-2 and V is TRBV28; TRBD1 agrees at 10 bases. The CDR3 runs to 15 residues. The germline V gene has CDR1 MDHEN and CDR2 SYDVKM. After removal of 5 bases from V and 1 base from J, the junction contained 4 bases not matched to a gene. CDR3 amino acids: CASSQWTGGNYGYTF. The CDR3 nucleotides are TGTGCCAGCAGTCAATGGACAGGGGGTAACTATGGCTACACCTTC.

V usage is TRBV30 and J usage is TRBJ1-2, with D tentatively TRBD1 (5 bases). Trimming removed 4 bases from V and 4 bases from J, with 13 bases in between. This CDR3 is 13 amino acids long. Germline CDR1 reads GTSNPN; CDR2 reads SVGIG (reference sequence). The CDR3, as DNA: TGTGCCTGGACCCAGACAGTCTCCTATGGCTACACCTTC. It yields the protein CAWTQTVSYGYTF.

This clone showed up just a few times. This chain connects TRBV4-1 to TRBJ2-2; 9 bases line up with TRBD2. The CDR3 is made up of 20 amino acids. The trim removed 1 base at V and 4 bases at J, leaving 16 bases unmatched. Germline lookup yields CDR1 MGHRA and CDR2 YSYEKL. The CDR3 region is CASSQGRLREGGFSTGELFF. For the CDR3, the DNA is TGCGCCAGCAGCCAAGGCCGGTTGCGGGAGGGCGGTTTTAGCACCGGGGAGCTGTTTTTT.

Only a few counts were recorded for this clone. The CDR3 region is CAWKGWSSYNEQFF. The CDR3 DNA follows: TGTGCCTGGAAGGGTTGGAGCTCCTACAATGAGCAGTTCTTC. The genes are TRBV30 and TRBJ2-1; D uncertain. V shed 4 bases and J shed 0 bases, with 10 bases lying between them. The CDR3 runs to 14 residues. From germline, CDR1 is GTSNPN and CDR2 SVGIG (reference sequence).